The sequence of this T cell receptor (beta chain) was determined in a study of T cell responses to AZD1222 COVID-19 vaccine. In its sample, this clone was seen once. Repertoires were generated with immunoSEQ multiplex PCR, while TCRdb's copy carries only in-frame clones and drops some. The sample has around 71,000 clones; 75% to 85% are singletons. The CDR3 runs 16 residues. With 0 bases removed from V and 2 bases from J, the gap between germline ends came to 14 bases. The germline gives CDR1 SGHNT, CDR2 YYREEE (reference sequence). The V and J genes are TRBV5-4 and TRBJ1-1, with no clear D. This TCR was recovered from an adult who received the AZD1222 COVID-19 vaccine. Material: peripheral blood, obtained 28 days after the second AZD1222 dose. As DNA, the CDR3 is TGTGCCAGCAGCTTGGGACCTAGGAATATAAACACTGAAGCTTTCTTT. Protein sequence: CASSLGPRNINTEAFF.